This T cell receptor (beta chain) appears in the sequencing data of a study of blood T cell repertoires in COVID-19. Looking at the study overall: PBMCs, B-cell-depleted T cells, or T cells provided the cDNA or gDNA that made up the material.

The CDR3 is 12 amino acids. Germline trimming cut 4 bases from V and 8 bases from J; bases unmatched to any gene: 4. CDR1 is SGDLS and CDR2 is YYNGEE in the germline V gene. Repertoires were generated with immunoSEQ multiplex PCR, while TCRdb's copy carries only in-frame clones and drops some. The table lists 150,000 to 200,000 clones, approximately 83% of them singletons, with around 9.9% in the top ten. This clone was seen only once. The sequenced sample consisted of peripheral blood. The origin of this receptor is a man between 65 and 80 years old with active or convalescent COVID-19. The rearrangement joins TRBV9 to TRBJ1-1; 8 bases match TRBD1. Here the CDR3 reads CASSYGTGEAFF. The CDR3 coding sequence is TGTGCCAGCAGCTACGGGACAGGAGAAGCTTTCTTT.